This TCR beta chain was captured by sequencing in a study of blood T cell repertoires in COVID-19. TCRdb's table, derived via immunoSEQ multiplex PCR, lists solely in-frame clones and lacks some. The sample consists of about 290,000 clones, roughly nine tenths of them appearing once. The CDR3 runs 16 residues. Germline V gives CDR1 LGHNA, CDR2 YSLEER. The V end was cut by 2 bases, the J end by 2 bases, with 14 bases between. Sequences were obtained from PBMCs or T cells enriched from blood (not recorded which). This TCR derives from a woman in her thirties or forties who had recovered from COVID-19. The gene calls are TRBV4-3 and TRBJ2-3; D is undetermined. Written as DNA, the CDR3 is TGCGCCAGCAGCCAAAGAGGAAACGGCGCCACAGATACGCAGTATTTT. This codes for CASSQRGNGATDTQYF.